The 9 T cell receptor beta chains below all came from one sample that was sequenced in a study of radiation and T cells in renal cell carcinoma. Time point meaning: baseline pretreatment blood. The treatment: 15 Gy SBRT to primary tumor, nephrectomy 4 weeks later. Assay used: immunoSEQ multiplex PCR; TCRdb lists only in-frame clones, some missing. The data hold around 140,000 clones, with over 65% observed a single time. The input for sequencing was blood, taken from a patient whose treatment included radiotherapy and nephrectomy. These receptors all come from a woman in her 50s with renal cell carcinoma.

The chain employs TRBV6-5 and TRBJ1-5; TRBD1 might be the D (6 bases). Trimming cost V 8 bases and J 11 bases, with 19 bases left between them. From germline, CDR1 is MNHEY and CDR2 SVGAGI. There are 13 residues in the CDR3. This chain's CDR3 is CASGRGRGSAQHF. As DNA, the CDR3 is TGTGCCAGCGGGCGGGGGCGAGGTTCGGCCCAGCATTTT.

The gene calls are TRBV19 and TRBJ1-2; 9 bases match TRBD1. The V and J ends lost 5 bases and 7 bases, in that order; junction bases with no gene match: 14. Germline V gives CDR1 LNHDA, CDR2 SQIVND (reference sequence). The CDR3 extends over 16 amino acids. The CDR3 nucleotides are TGTGCCAGTAGTCGCCCCTCCGGGACAGGGTCCGGTGGCTACACCTTC. Translating it yields CASSRPSGTGSGGYTF.

V usage is TRBV19 and J usage is TRBJ2-4; D ambiguous. This CDR3 is 16 amino acids long. From germline, CDR1 is LNHDA and CDR2 SQIVND (reference sequence). V dropped 5 bases and J dropped 2 bases, with 16 bases sitting between them. CDR3 in amino acids: CASSLVSQAPKNIQYF. CDR3 bases: TGTGCCAGTAGTTTAGTAAGTCAGGCCCCCAAAAACATTCAGTACTTC.

This chain connects TRBV7-2 to TRBJ2-3; unclear D gene. CDR1 and CDR2 (germline): SGHTA, FQGNSA. The CDR3 spans 13 residues. Trimming shortened V by 1 base and J by 6 bases, and 8 bases separated the two germline ends. This CDR3 is CASSLVPPDTQYF. In DNA, the CDR3 is TGTGCCAGCAGCTTAGTTCCGCCCGATACGCAGTATTTT. Drawing the rest from reference TRBV7-2 and TRBJ2-3, the complete variable domain is GAGVSQSPSNKVTEKGKDVELRCDPISGHTALYWYRQSLGQGLEFLIYFQGNSAPDKSGLPSDRFSAERTGGSVSTLTIQRTQQEDSAVYLCASSLVPPDTQYFGPGTRLTVL.

The chain employs TRBV27 and TRBJ1-2; TRBD1 is a possible D gene (5 bases). The CDR3 length is 15 residues. Between the trimmed V and J ends, which lost 2 bases and 0 bases, there was a span of 10 bases. Germline V gives CDR1 MNHEY, CDR2 SMNVEV (reference sequence). The CDR3 sequence: CASSLQGLANYGYTF. Here the CDR3 DNA reads TGTGCCAGCAGTTTACAGGGACTAGCTAACTATGGCTACACCTTC.

This rearrangement joins TRBV9 to TRBJ1-1, with D possibly TRBD1 on 5 matching bases. The CDR3 sequence is 14 residues long. Germline V CDR1 and CDR2: SGDLS, YYNGEE. V lost 4 bases, J lost 1 base, and 11 bases lay in between. CDR3 DNA sequence: TGTGCCAGCAGCTCCGGGACCAGGAACACTGAAGCTTTCTTT. Encoded protein: CASSSGTRNTEAFF.

V gene TRBV19 combines with J gene TRBJ2-1, with 9 bases that match TRBD2. The CDR3 length is 16 residues. Germline V gene data show CDR1 as LNHDA and CDR2 as SQIVND (reference sequence). After removal of 4 bases from V and 0 bases from J, the junction contained 4 bases not matched to a gene. The CDR3 nucleotides are TGTGCCAGTAGTACCTTAGCGGGGGTCTCCTACAATGAGCAGTTCTTC. It yields the protein CASSTLAGVSYNEQFF.

The chain has TRBV6-5 and TRBJ2-2, with 11 bases that match TRBD2. The CDR3 sequence is 16 residues long. Trimming cost V 4 bases and J 4 bases; bases outside gene matches: 5. Germline V gives CDR1 MNHEY, CDR2 SVGAGI. In DNA form, the CDR3 reads TGTGCCAGCAGTTCCCGGCTAGCGGGGGGCACCGGGGAGCTGTTTTTT. Encoded protein: CASSSRLAGGTGELFF.

V is TRBV4-2 and J is TRBJ2-1, with 7 bases matching TRBD2. CDR1 LGHNA and CDR2 YNFKEQ come from the germline V gene. There are 16 residues in the CDR3. The J segment lost 4 bases and the V segment lost 4 bases, leaving 10 bases of the junction unmatched. The CDR3 reads CASSLDAGEPYNEQFF. In DNA, the CDR3 is TGTGCCAGCAGCCTCGATGCGGGGGAACCTTACAATGAGCAGTTCTTC.